The next 7 T cell receptor beta chains were all read from a single sample in a study of beta chain features in type 1 diabetes. General study findings and limits: In every one of the four CD4+ subsets, TCRB CDR3s were moderately but significantly shorter in Type 1 diabetes patients.

No antigen has been assigned to these receptors. Isolated RNA was reverse transcribed in full, so expressed TCRB transcripts were sequenced. The table came from immunoSEQ multiplex PCR; TCRdb's copy has only in-frame clones and leaves some out. There are about 650,000 clones in the sample; around an eighth occur only once, and roughly 0.11% lies in the top ten. Sequencing was carried out using naive CD4+ T cells from blood. The receptors shown here come from a man aged 25 to 40 with type 1 diabetes.

This clone was recorded a few times. The chain joins TRBV2 to TRBJ2-2; 9 bases map to TRBD2. The CDR3 has 16 residues. With 6 bases clipped from V and 0 bases from J, the junction kept 5 bases outside the gene matches. CDR1 and CDR2 (germline): SNHLY, FYNNEI. CDR3 sequence: CASSGTSPSNTGELFF. CDR3 bases: TGTGCCAGCAGCGGGACTAGCCCCTCGAACACCGGGGAGCTGTTTTTT.

The CDR3 DNA reads as TGTGCCAGCAGCCGAGGCTCGCCGATCTCCTACGAGCAGTACTTC. It is translated as CASSRGSPISYEQYF. The chain combines TRBV7-2 with TRBJ2-7; D remains ambiguous. V lost 5 bases, J lost 0 bases, and 14 bases lay in between. This CDR3 contains 15 residues. Germline V gene data show CDR1 as SGHTA and CDR2 as FQGNSA.

The chain uses TRBV19 and TRBJ2-1; D is possibly TRBD1 (5 bases). CDR3 length: 16 residues. The V end was cut by 3 bases, the J end by 3 bases, with 15 bases between. CDR1 and CDR2 (germline): LNHDA, SQIVND (reference sequence). The CDR3, as DNA: TGTGCCAGTAGTATCAACTCAGGGTCTCACTACAATGAGCAGTTCTTC. Protein sequence: CASSINSGSHYNEQFF.

V is TRBV5-6 and J is TRBJ2-3; D ambiguous. V gave up 2 bases and J gave up 8 bases, with 9 bases separating them. Germline CDR1 SGHDT, CDR2 YYEEEE. There are 12 residues in the CDR3. The CDR3 nucleotides read TGTGCCAGCAGCTTCGAGAGAGCTACGCAGTATTTT. Amino acids: CASSFERATQYF.

The chain combines TRBV7-2 with TRBJ1-4; D ambiguous. Germline V gives CDR1 SGHTA, CDR2 FQGNSA. This CDR3 has 16 amino acids. V lost 0 bases, J lost 5 bases, and 13 bases lay in between. The CDR3 is CASSLASRLSNEKLFF. The DNA for the CDR3 is TGTGCCAGCAGCTTAGCGTCCAGATTATCAAATGAAAAACTGTTTTTT.

With respect to this clone: This specimen includes other DNA sequences encoding the same CDR3. The V and J genes are TRBV19 and TRBJ1-1; D is unresolved. V lost 4 bases and J 0 bases, leaving 6 bases between the germline ends. The germline V gene has CDR1 LNHDA and CDR2 SQIVND (reference sequence). The CDR3 loop spans 13 amino acids. CDR3 DNA: TGTGCCAGTAGTACGGGTATGAACACTGAAGCTTTCTTT. Translating it yields CASSTGMNTEAFF.

The genes are TRBV15 and TRBJ1-2; D is ambiguous. The V end was cut by 1 base, the J end by 0 bases, with 12 bases between. The CDR3 is made up of 16 amino acids. The germline V gene encodes CDR1 LNHNV and CDR2 YYDKDF (reference sequence). CDR3 in DNA: TGTGCCACCAGCAGAGGGTTGGACGGACCTAACTATGGCTACACCTTC. Protein sequence: CATSRGLDGPNYGYTF.